A selection of T cell receptor beta chains follows, all from one sample in a study of T cell repertoires in cytomegalovirus infection. MiXCR, applied by TCRdb to the reads, yields one record per CDR3 protein. There are fewer than 200,000 distinct CDR3 sequences in the sample; around 14% occur only once, and around 27% lies in the top ten. Sequencing was performed on PBMCs. The receptors here all came from a human donor in good health (CMV status not recorded). Some clones in this sample may be carry-over from other donors' samples. CDR3s include the opening cysteine and the closing phenylalanine or tryptophan. D genes are given only for firm matches. The size field is filled for only some rows; it gives once, few, many or a size class.

V,J,D,size,DNA,CDR3
TRBV7-2,TRBJ2-3,TRBD2,many,TGTGCCAGCAGCTCCACTAGCGGGAGGGCCGGCACAGATACGCAGTATTTT,CASSSTSGRAGTDTQYF
TRBV19,TRBJ2-4,-,many,TGTGCCAGTAGTATCGACCGAGTAAACATTCAGTACTTC,CASSIDRVNIQYF
TRBV28,TRBJ1-5,TRBD1,many,TGTGCCAGCCATTCGGGGGACAGCCAGGGGCAGCCCCAGCATTTT,CASHSGDSQGQPQHF
TRBV7-2,TRBJ2-7,-,many,TGTGCCAGCAGCTTAGCTGGACCGAGTCGCGAGCAGTACTTC,CASSLAGPSREQYF
TRBV25-1,TRBJ2-6,TRBD2,many,TGTGCCAGCAAGGGGACTAGCGGGAGTGGCTCTGGGGCCAACGTCCTGACTTTC,CASKGTSGSGSGANVLTF
TRBV28,TRBJ1-5,-,few,TGTGCCAGCAGTTTACGCAGGAATAGCAATCAGCCCCAGCATTTT,CASSLRRNSNQPQHF
TRBV12-3/TRBV12-4,TRBJ2-6,-,few,TGTGCCAGCAGAGACAGTCAAGCCGGGGCCAACGTCCTGACTTTC,CASRDSQAGANVLTF
TRBV29-1,TRBJ2-2,-,few,TGCAGCGTTGATAAATTGGGGAACACCGGGGAGCTGTTTTTT,CSVDKLGNTGELFF
TRBV29-1,TRBJ2-2,TRBD2,once,TGCAGCGCCGGGGGAGATTATCTCGGGAGGGCCGCGAACACCGGGGAGCTGTTTTTT,CSAGGDYLGRAANTGELFF
TRBV29-1,TRBJ1-1,-,-,TGCAGCGTCGCGTCGGGTAGGGAGAACACTGAAGCTTTCTTT,CSVASGRENTEAFF
TRBV27,TRBJ2-1,TRBD2,few,TGTGCCAGCAGTTTATCCGGGACTAGCGGGGATTACAATGAGCAGTTCTTC,CASSLSGTSGDYNEQFF
TRBV5-6,TRBJ1-2,TRBD1,many,TGTGCCAGCAGCCGCATAGAGGGACAGCTTAACTATGGCTACACCTTC,CASSRIEGQLNYGYTF
TRBV7-6,TRBJ1-1,TRBD1,many,TGTGCCAGCAGCTTTTCGACAGGGATGTACACTGAAGCTTTCTTT,CASSFSTGMYTEAFF
TRBV12-3/TRBV12-4,TRBJ2-1,-,many,TGTGCCAGCAGTTTACGGGGGACGGTTGTGAACTCCAATGAGCAGTTCTTC,CASSLRGTVVNSNEQFF
TRBV28,TRBJ1-1,-,many,TGTGCCAGCAGTTTTCGGGGGAGCAACACTGAAGCTTTCTTT,CASSFRGSNTEAFF
TRBV5-8,TRBJ1-3,-,few,TGTGCCAGCAGCTTGGCCCATACGAACACCATATATTTT,CASSLAHTNTIYF
TRBV12-3/TRBV12-4,TRBJ2-2,-,few,TGTGCCAGTCTTATCGGGAGAGCGAACACCGGGGAGCTGTTTTTT,CASLIGRANTGELFF
TRBV9,TRBJ1-6,-,-,TGTGCCAGCAGCGGCCCCGGGACCACGAATTCACCCCTCCACTTT,CASSGPGTTNSPLHF
TRBV20-1,TRBJ1-1,-,-,TGCAGTGCTAGAGTGTATATAGGCACTGAAGCTTTCTTT,CSARVYIGTEAFF